The following is a TCR beta chain sequence with its context. Measured with immunoSEQ multiplex PCR; TCRdb has only the in-frame clones, and not every one. The repertoire consists of tens of thousands of clones, with roughly four fifths occurring once and the leading ten covering 3% to 4.5%. The sample originates from a study of PD-L1 blockade in urothelial cancer. Study in general: Patients commenced atezolizumab in 2014, and it was given at 1,200 mg intravenously every 3 weeks. The authors examined blood 3 weeks (second dose) and 6 weeks after treatment start.

V was clipped by 6 bases and J by 6 bases, with 17 bases between them. The CDR3 has 14 residues. Germline V lookup: CDR1 MDHEN, CDR2 SYDVKM. Sample: PBMCs, taken around atezolizumab (anti-PD-L1) treatment. The sequence was obtained from a man between 65 and 79 years old with urothelial cancer. This rearrangement joins TRBV28 to TRBJ1-1; weak D call: TRBD1 (5 bases). CDR3 protein: CASSPGGKGPEAFF. The DNA for the CDR3 is TGTGCCAGCAGCCCCGGGGGAAAGGGGCCTGAAGCTTTCTTT.